The clone carrying this TCR beta chain was recorded a few times. There are 14 residues in the CDR3. CDR1 LGHDT and CDR2 YNNKEL come from the germline V gene (reference sequence). V was clipped by 0 bases and J by 6 bases, with 12 bases between them. The data stem from a study of T-cell reconstitution after alpha-beta-depleted transplantation in children. A library of TCRbeta sequences, prepared with unique molecular identifiers, was generated. MiXCR was run by TCRdb on the PCR reads, yielding one entry per CDR3 protein. Of roughly 200,000 distinct CDR3 sequences listed, about 6.3% are singletons. The specimen was PBMCs from the stem cell graft donor, collected from the stem cell graft. J is TRBJ2-7 and V is TRBV3-1; possible D gene TRBD1, 6 bases. This receptor was identified in a human donor who donated a stem cell graft to a child with Wiskott-Aldrich syndrome. The CDR3 DNA is TGTGCCAGCAGCCAAGATGCTGGGGGCGCCGAGCAGTACTTC. Translating gives CASSQDAGGAEQYF.